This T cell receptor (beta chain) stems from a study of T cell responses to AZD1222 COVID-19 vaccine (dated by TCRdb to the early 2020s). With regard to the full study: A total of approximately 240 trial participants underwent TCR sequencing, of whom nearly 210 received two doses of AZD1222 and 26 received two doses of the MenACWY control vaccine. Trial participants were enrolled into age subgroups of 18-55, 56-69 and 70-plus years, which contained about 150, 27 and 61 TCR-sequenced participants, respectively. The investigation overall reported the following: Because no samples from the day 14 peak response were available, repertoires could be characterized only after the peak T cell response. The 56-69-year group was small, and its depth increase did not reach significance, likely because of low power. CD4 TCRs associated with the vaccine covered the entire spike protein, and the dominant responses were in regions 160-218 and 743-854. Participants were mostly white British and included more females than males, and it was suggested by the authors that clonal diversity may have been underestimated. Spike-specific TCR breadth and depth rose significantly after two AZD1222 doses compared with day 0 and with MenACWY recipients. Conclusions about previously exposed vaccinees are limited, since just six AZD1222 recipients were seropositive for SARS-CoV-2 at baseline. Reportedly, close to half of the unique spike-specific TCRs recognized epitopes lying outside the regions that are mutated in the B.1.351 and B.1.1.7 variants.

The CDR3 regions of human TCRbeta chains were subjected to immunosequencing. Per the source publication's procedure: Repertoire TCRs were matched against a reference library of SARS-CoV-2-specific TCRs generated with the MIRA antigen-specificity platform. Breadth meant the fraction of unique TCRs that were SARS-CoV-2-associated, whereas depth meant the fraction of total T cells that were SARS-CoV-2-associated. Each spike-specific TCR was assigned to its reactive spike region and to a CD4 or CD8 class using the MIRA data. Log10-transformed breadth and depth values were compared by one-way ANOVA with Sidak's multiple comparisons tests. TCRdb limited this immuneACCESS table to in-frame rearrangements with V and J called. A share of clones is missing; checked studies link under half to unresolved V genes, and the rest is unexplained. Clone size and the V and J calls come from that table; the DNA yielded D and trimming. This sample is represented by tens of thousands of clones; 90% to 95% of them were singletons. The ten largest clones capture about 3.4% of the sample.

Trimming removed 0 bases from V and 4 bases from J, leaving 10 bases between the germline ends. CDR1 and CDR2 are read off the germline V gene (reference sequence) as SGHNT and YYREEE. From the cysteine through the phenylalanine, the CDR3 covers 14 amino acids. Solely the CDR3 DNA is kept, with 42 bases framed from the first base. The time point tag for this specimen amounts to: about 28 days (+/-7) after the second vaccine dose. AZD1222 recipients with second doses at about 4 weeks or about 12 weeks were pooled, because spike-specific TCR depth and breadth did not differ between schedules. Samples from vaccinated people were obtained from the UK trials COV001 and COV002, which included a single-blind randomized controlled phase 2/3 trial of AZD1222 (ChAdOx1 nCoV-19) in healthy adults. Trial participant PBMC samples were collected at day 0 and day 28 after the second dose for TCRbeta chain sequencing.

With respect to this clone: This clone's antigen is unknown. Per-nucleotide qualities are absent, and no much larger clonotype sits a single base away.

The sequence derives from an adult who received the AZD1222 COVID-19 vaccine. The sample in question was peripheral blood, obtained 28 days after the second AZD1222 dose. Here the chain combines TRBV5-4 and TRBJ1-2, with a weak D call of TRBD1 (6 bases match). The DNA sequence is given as TGTGCCAGCAGCTTGGGGACAGTTGTCTATGGCTACACCTTC. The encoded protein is CASSLGTVVYGYTF.